These 11 T cell receptor beta chains came from one sample sequenced in a study of blood T cells in healthy people across ages. The second PCR ran roughly 6 to 11 cycles with a sample-barcoded 5' primer and J-beta primers. TCRdb re-derived calls from the 5' RACE reads in MiXCR, one entry per CDR3 protein. This table holds about 900,000 distinct CDR3 sequences, less than 80% found once. Sequenced input: blood. The receptors originated from a man younger than 40 in good health.

The chain links TRBV6-2 or TRBV6-3 to TRBJ2-7; TRBD1 or TRBD2 may be the D gene (5 bases each). V was clipped by 4 bases and J by 4 bases, with 17 bases between them. Per the germline V gene, CDR1 is MNHEY and CDR2 is SVGEGT. The CDR3 sequence is 15 residues long. The CDR3 protein is CASSSVGRAIYEQYF. For the CDR3, the DNA is TGTGCCAGCAGTTCCGTGGGACGGGCTATTTACGAGCAGTACTTC.

V usage is TRBV6-2 or TRBV6-3 and J usage is TRBJ2-7, with D maybe TRBD2 (6 bases). Trimming removed 4 bases from V and 6 bases from J, with 16 bases in between. CDR1 MNHEY and CDR2 SVGEGT come from the germline V gene. The CDR3 runs 14 residues. The CDR3 spells CASSFQDYNGEQYF. CDR3 DNA: TGTGCCAGCAGTTTCCAGGACTATAACGGCGAGCAGTACTTC.

V usage is TRBV27 and J usage is TRBJ2-7, with D tentatively TRBD1 (7 bases). Trimming cost V 5 bases and J 2 bases, with 13 bases left between them. CDR3 length equals 14 residues. Germline CDR1 reads MNHEY; CDR2 reads SMNVEV (reference sequence). In DNA form, the CDR3 reads TGTGCCAGCAGTATGGCCAGGGGGGCCTACGAGCAGTACTTC. The encoded protein is CASSMARGAYEQYF.

The chain employs TRBV5-6 and TRBJ1-6; D possibly corresponds to TRBD1 (5 bases). The V and J ends lost 3 bases and 6 bases respectively, with 16 bases between them. The CDR3 consists of 16 residues. Germline V gives CDR1 SGHDT, CDR2 YYEEEE. The CDR3 region is CASSSVQGYGNSPLHF. CDR3 DNA: TGTGCCAGCAGCTCCGTCCAGGGCTATGGTAATTCACCCCTCCACTTT.

The genes are TRBV10-3 and TRBJ2-7; 7 positions agree with TRBD2. Germline assignment: CDR1 ENHRY and CDR2 SYGVKD. CDR3 size: 15 residues. The V and J ends lost 4 bases and 3 bases, in that order; junction bases with no gene match: 9. The CDR3 spells CAISAGVGTNYEQYF. CDR3 nucleotide sequence: TGTGCCATCAGTGCGGGAGTCGGGACTAACTACGAGCAGTACTTC.

The chain uses TRBV7-2 and TRBJ2-5; D unresolved. The J call may be wrong; the DNA end is better matched by TRBJ2-7. The length of the CDR3 is 12 residues. Germline-derived CDR1 and CDR2 are SGHTA and FQGNSA. The CDR3 region is CASSVMYHEQYF. The CDR3 nucleotides read TGTGCCAGCAGCGTAATGTACCACGAGCAGTACTTC.

The V call is TRBV28, the J call TRBJ2-7; perhaps D is TRBD1 or TRBD2 (5 bases each). The CDR3 runs to 14 residues. Trimming shortened V by 2 bases and J by 5 bases, and 13 bases separated the two germline ends. Germline lookup yields CDR1 MDHEN and CDR2 SYDVKM. CDR3 DNA: TGTGCCAGCAGTTTAAACCGGGGCTTTAACGAGCAGTACTTC. It yields the protein CASSLNRGFNEQYF.

V and J are TRBV7-9 and TRBJ2-7, with D possibly TRBD1 on 6 matching bases. The CDR3 runs to 17 residues. From germline, CDR1 is SEHNR and CDR2 FQNEAQ (reference sequence). With 5 bases removed from V and 2 bases from J, the gap between germline ends came to 22 bases. CDR3: CASSPRDKILATYEQYF. The DNA for the CDR3 is TGTGCCAGCAGCCCCCGGGACAAAATATTGGCGACCTACGAGCAGTACTTC.

This clonotype came up a few times. The genes are TRBV15 and TRBJ2-1; 11 nucleotides align to TRBD2. The trim removed 2 bases at V and 10 bases at J, leaving 10 bases unmatched. From germline, CDR1 is LNHNV and CDR2 YYDKDF (reference sequence). The CDR3 runs 16 residues. CDR3 residues: CATSRYPGLADPEQFF. In nucleotides, the CDR3 is TGTGCCACCAGCAGATACCCGGGACTAGCGGACCCCGAGCAGTTCTTC.

This rearrangement joins TRBV9 to TRBJ2-3; 8 nucleotides align to TRBD2. This CDR3 is built from 16 residues. Germline V gene data show CDR1 as SGDLS and CDR2 as YYNGEE. After removal of 0 bases from V and 2 bases from J, the junction contained 5 bases not matched to a gene. CDR3 DNA: TGTGCCAGCAGCGTAGCCGGGGGGGGGTACACAGATACGCAGTATTTT. It specifies CASSVAGGGYTDTQYF.

This clonotype came up once. This chain connects TRBV4-3 to TRBJ2-5; unclear D gene. The CDR3 is 13 amino acids. The V gene's germline CDR1 is LGHNA and CDR2 YSLEER. The ends were cut back, 1 base at V and 2 bases at J, with 5 bases in the middle. DNA of the CDR3: TGCGCCAGCAGCCAAGCACAGCAAGAGACCCAGTACTTC. Its protein product is CASSQAQQETQYF.